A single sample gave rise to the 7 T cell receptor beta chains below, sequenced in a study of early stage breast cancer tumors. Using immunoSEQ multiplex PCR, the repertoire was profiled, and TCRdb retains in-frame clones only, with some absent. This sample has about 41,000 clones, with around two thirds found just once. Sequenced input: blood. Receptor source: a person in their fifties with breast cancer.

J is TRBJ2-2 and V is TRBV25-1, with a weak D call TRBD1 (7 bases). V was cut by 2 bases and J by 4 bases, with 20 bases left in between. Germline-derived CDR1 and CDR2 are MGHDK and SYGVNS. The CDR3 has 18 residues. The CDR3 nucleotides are TGTGCCAGCAGTGAAACCCCACAGGGGAGGTGGTCCACCGGGGAGCTGTTTTTT. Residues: CASSETPQGRWSTGELFF.

The CDR3 DNA follows: TGTGCCAGCAGCGACTGGGCCAGCGGGAGTGGGGATACGCAGTATTTT. Its translation is CASSDWASGSGDTQYF. V usage is TRBV9 and J usage is TRBJ2-3; TRBD2 aligns across 8 bases. The germline V gene encodes CDR1 SGDLS and CDR2 YYNGEE. The CDR3 is made up of 16 amino acids. J gave up 6 bases and V 3 bases, and 12 bases lay outside the gene matches.

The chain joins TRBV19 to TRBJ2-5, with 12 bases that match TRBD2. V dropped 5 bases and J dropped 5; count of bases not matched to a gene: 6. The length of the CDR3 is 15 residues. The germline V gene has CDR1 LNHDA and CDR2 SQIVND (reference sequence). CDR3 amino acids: CASSPWTSGDETQYF. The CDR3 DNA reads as TGTGCCAGTAGTCCCTGGACTAGCGGGGACGAGACCCAGTACTTC.

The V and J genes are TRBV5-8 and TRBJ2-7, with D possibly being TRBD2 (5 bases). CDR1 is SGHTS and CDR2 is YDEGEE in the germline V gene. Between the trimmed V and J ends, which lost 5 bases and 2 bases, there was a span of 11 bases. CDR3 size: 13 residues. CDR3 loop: CASRRTGTYEQYF. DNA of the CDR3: TGTGCCAGCAGGCGTACGGGGACCTACGAGCAGTACTTC.

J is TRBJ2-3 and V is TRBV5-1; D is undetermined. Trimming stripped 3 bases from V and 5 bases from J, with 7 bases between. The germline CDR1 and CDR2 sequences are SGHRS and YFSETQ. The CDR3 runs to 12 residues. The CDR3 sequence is CASSSFVDTQYF. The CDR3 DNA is TGCGCCAGCAGCTCCTTTGTAGATACGCAGTATTTT.

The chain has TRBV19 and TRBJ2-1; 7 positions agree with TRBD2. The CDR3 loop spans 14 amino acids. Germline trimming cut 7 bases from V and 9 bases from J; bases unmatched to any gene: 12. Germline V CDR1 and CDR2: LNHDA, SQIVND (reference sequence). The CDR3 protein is CASKGREGVGEQFF. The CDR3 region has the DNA TGTGCCAGTAAGGGGAGGGAGGGAGTAGGTGAGCAGTTCTTC.

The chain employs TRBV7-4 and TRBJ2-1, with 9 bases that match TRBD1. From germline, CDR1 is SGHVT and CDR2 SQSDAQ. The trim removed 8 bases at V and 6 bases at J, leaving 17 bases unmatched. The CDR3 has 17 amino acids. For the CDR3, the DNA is TGTGCCAGCCGGAGTTGGGGGCCCGGGACAGGGTCCAATGAGCAGTTCTTC. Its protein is CASRSWGPGTGSNEQFF.